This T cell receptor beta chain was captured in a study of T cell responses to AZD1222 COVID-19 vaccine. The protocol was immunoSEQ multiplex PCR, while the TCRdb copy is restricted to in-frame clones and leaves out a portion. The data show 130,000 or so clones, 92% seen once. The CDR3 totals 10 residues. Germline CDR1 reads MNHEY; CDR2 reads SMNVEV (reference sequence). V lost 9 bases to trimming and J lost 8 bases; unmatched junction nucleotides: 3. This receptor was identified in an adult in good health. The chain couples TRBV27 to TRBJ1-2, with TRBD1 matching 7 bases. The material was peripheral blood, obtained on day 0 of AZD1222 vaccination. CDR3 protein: CARNRGGYTF. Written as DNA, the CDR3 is TGTGCCAGGAACAGGGGCGGCTACACCTTC.